This T cell receptor beta chain comes out of a study of T-cell reconstitution after alpha-beta-depleted transplantation in children listed by TCRdb under 2016. About the full investigation: The study quantitatively tracked T-cell immune reconstitution after TCRalphabeta/CD19-depleted allogeneic hematopoietic cell transplantation in children using TCR repertoire profiling.

Including the terminal cysteine and phenylalanine, the CDR3 comprises 14 residues. Here the CDR3 DNA is all that survives: 42 bases in frame from base 1. The CDR1 and CDR2 encoded by the germline V gene are SGHTA and FQGNSA. V lost 5 bases and J lost 3 bases, and the count of bases not matched to a germline gene is 7. Libraries were prepared through PCR. TCRdb names Illumina HiSeq 2500 as the instrument used. Molecular barcoding was employed in the preparation of TCR libraries, with unique molecular identifiers being used to normalize TCRbeta repertoire quantification. TCRdb's own reprocessing of the public reads used fastp at Q25 and MiXCR and kept productive beta chains. Each record represents a unique CDR3 protein, reported with the most common genes and DNA among its rows. The sample table lists some 500,000 distinct CDR3 sequences, approximately 20% of them with a count of one. The ten biggest clones cover 2.5% to 4% of the sample.

On this clonotype: The specificity of this receptor is unknown. Within one base of it there is no much larger clone, and no base qualities were kept.

This clonotype originated in a human donor who donated a stem cell graft to a child with acute lymphoblastic leukemia. Here the sequenced sample was PBMCs from the stem cell graft donor, taken from the stem cell graft. The receptor chain draws on TRBV7-2 and TRBJ2-7, and TRBD1 aligns with 7 junction nucleotides. The DNA reads TGTGCCAGCAGCCCCCTGACAGGGCACTACGAGCAGTACTTC. It translates as CASSPLTGHYEQYF.